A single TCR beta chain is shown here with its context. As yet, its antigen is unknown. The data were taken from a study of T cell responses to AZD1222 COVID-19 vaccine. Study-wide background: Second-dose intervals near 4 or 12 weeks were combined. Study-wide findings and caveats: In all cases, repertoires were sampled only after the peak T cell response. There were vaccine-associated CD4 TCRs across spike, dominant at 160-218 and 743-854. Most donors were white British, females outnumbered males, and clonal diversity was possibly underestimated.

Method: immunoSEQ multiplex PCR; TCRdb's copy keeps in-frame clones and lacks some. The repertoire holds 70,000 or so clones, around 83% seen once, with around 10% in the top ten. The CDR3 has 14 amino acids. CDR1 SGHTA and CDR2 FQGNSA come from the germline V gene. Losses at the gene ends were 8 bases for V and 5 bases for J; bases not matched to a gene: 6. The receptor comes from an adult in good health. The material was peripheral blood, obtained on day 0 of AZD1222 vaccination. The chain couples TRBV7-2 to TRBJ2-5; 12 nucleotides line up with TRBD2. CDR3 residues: CASQTSGGFETQYF. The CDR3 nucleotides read TGTGCCAGCCAGACTAGCGGGGGATTTGAGACCCAGTACTTC.